These 27 T cell receptor beta chains were all obtained from the same sample, sequenced in a study of cytomegalovirus exposure and HLA in healthy donors. The PCR used 60 Vbeta and 13 Jbeta primers. Profiling relied on immunoSEQ multiplex PCR, and the TCRdb table lists in-frame clones only, not all of them. The sample holds 90,000 to 120,000 clones, more than 65% seen once. Input material: PBMCs. The receptors stem from a woman in her 50s in good health and CMV-seropositive.

The J gene is TRBJ2-1, the V gene TRBV15; D gene unclear. V shed 3 bases and J shed 7 bases, with 16 bases lying between them. The germline gives CDR1 LNHNV, CDR2 YYDKDF (reference sequence). CDR3 size: 15 residues. The CDR3 is CATSRDRSTLNEQFF. The CDR3 DNA sequence: TGTGCCACCAGCAGGGATCGGAGTACGTTAAATGAGCAGTTCTTC.

V is TRBV6-6 and J is TRBJ2-5; D gene uncertain. Trimming took 0 bases from V and 5 from J, leaving 7 bases between them. This CDR3 is 13 amino acids long. Germline V gene sequence: CDR1 MNHNY, CDR2 SVGAGI (reference sequence). CDR3 sequence (DNA): TGTGCCAGCAGTTACTCTCCTACCGAGACCCAGTACTTC. The encoded protein is CASSYSPTETQYF.

This chain uses TRBV30 with TRBJ1-3; D ambiguous. Germline V gene data show CDR1 as GTSNPN and CDR2 as SVGIG (reference sequence). CDR3 size: 12 residues. V was trimmed by 4 bases and J by 3 bases, leaving 7 bases between them. The CDR3 DNA is TGTGCCTGGAATGCGGTTGGAAACACCATATATTTT. Amino acid sequence: CAWNAVGNTIYF.

The chain carries TRBV27 and TRBJ1-5; D not resolved. Germline-derived CDR1 and CDR2 are MNHEY and SMNVEV (reference sequence). V gave up 0 bases and J gave up 7 bases, with 7 bases separating them. The length of the CDR3 is 13 residues. The CDR3 region has the DNA TGTGCCAGCAGTTTATCCGGGATCCAGCCCCAGCATTTT. Its protein is CASSLSGIQPQHF.

V and J are TRBV5-4 and TRBJ2-1; 9 bases line up with TRBD2. In germline, CDR1 is SGHNT, CDR2 YYREEE (reference sequence). The J segment lost 6 bases and the V segment lost 7 bases, leaving 5 bases of the junction unmatched. CDR3 length equals 13 residues. As DNA, the CDR3 is TGTGCCAGCGGGCTAGCGGGGCGCAATGAGCAGTTCTTC. This gives the protein CASGLAGRNEQFF. The full variable domain, its missing parts supplied by reference TRBV5-4 and TRBJ2-1, is ETGVTQSPTHLIKTRGQQVTLRCSSQSGHNTVSWYQQALGQGPQFIFQYYREEENGRGNFPPRFSGLQFPNYSSELNVNALELDDSALYLCASGLAGRNEQFFGPGTRLTVL.

This sequence joins TRBV6-1 and TRBJ2-7; no clear D. Germline CDR1 reads MNHNS; CDR2 reads SASEGT. The CDR3 totals 16 residues. Trimming took off 3 bases at V and 2 bases at J, with 17 bases between the two ends. In DNA form, the CDR3 reads TGTGCCAGCAGTGAGGAGAGTCTTCTCGACCCCTACGAGCAGTACTTC. Translated, it gives CASSEESLLDPYEQYF.

The chain recombines TRBV6-1 with TRBJ2-7; 10 nucleotides line up with TRBD2. V was pared by 1 base and J by 5 bases, with 11 bases of the junction left unmatched. This CDR3 region has 17 residues. Germline V gives CDR1 MNHNS, CDR2 SASEGT. CDR3 in DNA: TGTGCCAGCAGTGAAGACCCTCCCGGACTAGCGGCGGACGAGCAGTACTTC. Its protein is CASSEDPPGLAADEQYF.

This chain joins TRBV27 and TRBJ2-7; D possibly corresponds to TRBD1 (6 bases). In germline, CDR1 is MNHEY, CDR2 SMNVEV (reference sequence). This CDR3 comprises 14 residues. V shed 5 bases and J shed 4 bases, with 15 bases lying between them. CDR3 amino acids: CASSQRPGDYEQYF. The CDR3 DNA is TGTGCCAGCAGTCAACGGCCAGGGGATTACGAGCAGTACTTC.

With regard to this clone: Mismatch with germline at one junction end may stem from a read error. As DNA, the CDR3 is TGTTCCAGCAGCCTTCCGTATAGCACAGATACGCAGTATTTT. This sequence encodes CSSSLPYSTDTQYF. The J gene is TRBJ2-3, the V gene TRBV7-9; D ambiguous. CDR1 and CDR2 (germline): SEHNR, FQNEAQ (reference sequence). CDR3 length: 14 amino acids.

This clone was recorded only once. This chain links TRBV5-1 with TRBJ2-2; the match to TRBD2 covers 12 bases. The germline V gene has CDR1 SGHRS and CDR2 YFSETQ. V shed 4 bases and J 4 bases; nucleotides not matched to a gene: 5. This CDR3 comprises 16 residues. The CDR3 loop is CASSLGLAGLTGELFF. The DNA for the CDR3 is TGCGCCAGCAGCCTGGGACTAGCGGGCCTCACCGGGGAGCTGTTTTTT.

The gene calls are TRBV29-1 and TRBJ2-3, with no clear D. Trimming removed 4 bases at V and 4 bases at J, with 9 bases between. Germline CDR1 SQVTM, CDR2 ANQGSEA. This CDR3 has 12 residues. The CDR3 loop reads CSVVMFPDTQYF. For the CDR3, the DNA is TGCAGCGTTGTTATGTTTCCAGATACGCAGTATTTT.

Only one count was recorded for this clone. The chain employs TRBV2 and TRBJ1-5; D is uncertain. Trimming removed 8 bases from V and 2 bases from J, with 16 bases in between. This CDR3 comprises 15 residues. Germline V gene lookup returns CDR1 SNHLY and CDR2 FYNNEI. This CDR3 is CASALAKGGNQPQHF. CDR3 nucleotides: TGTGCCAGCGCCCTTGCAAAGGGAGGCAATCAGCCCCAGCATTTT.

The rearrangement joins TRBV6-5 to TRBJ1-1; 7 bases agree with TRBD1. V was clipped by 0 bases and J by 5 bases; unmatched bases: 0. The length of the CDR3 is 13 residues. CDR1 is MNHEY and CDR2 is SVGAGI in the germline V gene. CDR3 nucleotides: TGTGCCAGCAGTTACTCGGACAGGACTGAAGCTTTCTTT. Its protein product is CASSYSDRTEAFF.

This clone was observed a handful of times. The V gene is TRBV6-9, the J gene TRBJ1-2; weak D call: TRBD1 (6 bases). Per the germline V gene, CDR1 is MNHGY and CDR2 is SVAAGI. V lost 0 bases to trimming and J lost 4 bases, with 21 bases between them. There are 18 residues in the CDR3. CDR3 sequence (DNA): TGTGCCAGCAGTTATTCGGACAGTACATATCTTCTCTTCTATGGCTACACCTTC. As protein: CASSYSDSTYLLFYGYTF.

This chain connects TRBV5-1 to TRBJ2-7; 11 positions match TRBD2. Germline CDR1 SGHRS, CDR2 YFSETQ. Trimming at V came to 0 bases and at J to 7 bases, leaving 6 bases not matched to a gene. The CDR3 length is 15 residues. Here the CDR3 reads CASSLGSGRAEEQYF. The CDR3 DNA reads as TGCGCCAGCAGCTTGGGTAGCGGGAGGGCCGAAGAGCAGTACTTC.

The V gene is TRBV10-2, the J gene TRBJ2-7; 9 bases agree with TRBD2. This CDR3 region has 15 residues. The germline CDR1 and CDR2 sequences are WSHSY and SAAADI. V was pared by 7 bases and J by 2 bases, with 9 bases of the junction left unmatched. This chain's CDR3 is CASNQAGGFTYEQYF. The CDR3 DNA follows: TGCGCCAGCAATCAAGCGGGGGGTTTTACCTACGAGCAGTACTTC.

The gene calls are TRBV7-3 and TRBJ2-1, with TRBD2 as a possible D gene (6 bases). Germline V CDR1 and CDR2: SGHTA, FQGTGA. CDR3 length equals 13 residues. V was cut by 5 bases and J by 6 bases, with 11 bases left in between. This CDR3 is CASSPGLTNEQFF. DNA of the CDR3: TGTGCCAGCAGCCCGGGACTTACCAATGAGCAGTTCTTC.

V and J are TRBV19 and TRBJ1-1; D not resolved. The CDR3 consists of 18 residues. Germline V lookup: CDR1 LNHDA, CDR2 SQIVND (reference sequence). V was shortened by 3 bases and J by 1 base, with 21 bases between the two germline ends. The CDR3 is CASSIIRGPRGPNTEAFF. The DNA of the CDR3 is TGTGCCAGTAGTATTATCCGAGGGCCGCGAGGCCCGAACACTGAAGCTTTCTTT.

V is TRBV5-1 and J is TRBJ2-1; tentatively, D is TRBD1 (5 bases). This CDR3 has 13 residues. The germline gives CDR1 SGHRS, CDR2 YFSETQ. V was shortened by 5 bases and J by 7 bases, with 13 bases between the two germline ends. The CDR3 region is CASSRSQGNEQFF. The CDR3 region has the DNA TGCGCCAGCAGTCGATCTCAGGGTAATGAGCAGTTCTTC.

The J gene is TRBJ1-5, the V gene TRBV9; the match to TRBD1 covers 7 bases. V was pared by 0 bases and J by 7 bases, with 7 bases of the junction left unmatched. The CDR3 totals 15 residues. From germline, CDR1 is SGDLS and CDR2 YYNGEE. The CDR3 loop reads CASSVGTTGHQPQHF. The CDR3 DNA sequence: TGTGCCAGCAGCGTAGGCACGACAGGGCACCAGCCCCAGCATTTT.

This clone is a singleton in its sample. The rearrangement joins TRBV2 to TRBJ1-2; weak D call: TRBD1 (6 bases). Germline V gives CDR1 SNHLY, CDR2 FYNNEI. Trimming removed 5 bases from V and 7 bases from J, with 11 bases in between. This CDR3 has 12 residues. The CDR3: CASSTGLGGYTF. The DNA for the CDR3 is TGTGCCAGCAGTACAGGGTTGGGTGGCTACACCTTC.

In its sample, this clone was seen once. J is TRBJ1-3 and V is TRBV6-1; tentatively, D is TRBD1 (6 bases). The CDR3 loop spans 14 amino acids. Trimming cost V 2 bases and J 5 bases, with 10 bases left between them. Looked up from germline, CDR1 is MNHNS and CDR2 is SASEGT. CDR3 DNA: TGTGCCAGCAGTGAATACGGACAGCGAAACACCATATATTTT. Its translation is CASSEYGQRNTIYF.

The V gene is TRBV5-1, the J gene TRBJ2-1, with 9 bases that match TRBD2. In germline, CDR1 is SGHRS, CDR2 YFSETQ. This CDR3 region has 15 residues. The trim removed 0 bases at V and 8 bases at J, leaving 6 bases unmatched. The CDR3 loop reads CASSLDSGSIDEQFF. The CDR3 DNA reads as TGCGCCAGCAGCTTGGATAGCGGGAGTATCGATGAGCAGTTCTTC.

This chain connects TRBV19 to TRBJ2-7; 8 bases align to TRBD1. V shed 4 bases and J 7 bases; nucleotides not matched to a gene: 12. Germline CDR1 is LNHDA and CDR2 is SQIVND (reference sequence). The CDR3 runs to 15 residues. The CDR3 DNA reads as TGTGCCAGTAGTAGTCCCGACAGGGGATCGAGGGAGCAGTACTTC. Its protein is CASSSPDRGSREQYF.

V gene TRBV7-8 combines with J gene TRBJ2-7; TRBD1 aligns across 9 bases. The CDR3 runs to 14 residues. V shed 5 bases and J 4 bases; nucleotides not matched to a gene: 6. Germline V lookup: CDR1 SGHVS, CDR2 FQNEAQ. CDR3 bases: TGTGCCAGCAGCCAGGACAGGGGAATTTACGAGCAGTACTTC. Protein: CASSQDRGIYEQYF.

The gene calls are TRBV20-1 and TRBJ1-1; unclear D gene. There are 9 residues in the CDR3. Per germline, CDR1 DFQATT and CDR2 SNEGSKA (reference sequence). The V end was cut by 4 bases, the J end by 7 bases, with 4 bases between. The CDR3 region is CSAIHEAFF. The CDR3 DNA is TGCAGTGCTATCCATGAAGCTTTCTTT.

The gene calls are TRBV5-1 and TRBJ2-7, with 7 nucleotides matching TRBD1. CDR1 SGHRS and CDR2 YFSETQ come from the germline V gene. With 3 bases clipped from V and 4 bases from J, the junction kept 13 bases outside the gene matches. CDR3 length: 16 residues. This CDR3 is CASSYGQGQNLYEQYF. CDR3 nucleotide sequence: TGCGCCAGCAGCTATGGCCAGGGACAGAACCTTTACGAGCAGTACTTC.